These 5 T cell receptor beta chains share one sample of origin, sequenced in a study of T cell responses to AZD1222 COVID-19 vaccine. Data came from immunoSEQ multiplex PCR; TCRdb stores just in-frame clones and leaves some out. The sample includes 100,000 to 120,000 clones, about 91% of them seen just once. Specimen: peripheral blood, collected 28 days after the second AZD1222 dose. The receptors shown here come from an adult who received the AZD1222 COVID-19 vaccine.

The chain uses TRBV21-1 and TRBJ1-2; the table names TRBD1, a call not compared with the DNA. TRBV21-1 is labeled a pseudogene. This CDR3 is built from 15 residues. The CDR3 here is CASALPDRPPCGYTF. In nucleotides, the CDR3 is TGTGCCAGCGCCCTCCCGGACAGGCCTCCCTGTGGCTACACCTTC.

The chain combines TRBV27 with TRBJ2-7; 14 bases fit TRBD2. V dropped 0 bases and J dropped 2; count of bases not matched to a gene: 9. Germline V lookup: CDR1 MNHEY, CDR2 SMNVEV (reference sequence). This CDR3 comprises 19 residues. Here the CDR3 reads CASSLSTSGGADSPYEQYF. For the CDR3, the DNA is TGTGCCAGCAGTTTATCGACTAGCGGGGGGGCCGATTCCCCCTACGAGCAGTACTTC.

The chain joins TRBV6-6 to TRBJ1-1; D remains ambiguous. This CDR3 is built from 14 residues. V was pared by 0 bases and J by 3 bases, with 8 bases between. Germline CDR1 and CDR2: MNHNY and SVGAGI (reference sequence). CDR3 residues: CASSYSNGDTEAFF. Written as DNA, the CDR3 is TGTGCCAGCAGTTACTCGAATGGGGACACTGAAGCTTTCTTT.

The chain is built from TRBV14 and TRBJ2-5; 11 bases line up with TRBD1. V lost 6 bases, J lost 4 bases, and 10 bases stayed unmatched. CDR1 SGHDN and CDR2 FVKESK come from the germline V gene. The CDR3 is 16 amino acids. CDR3 sequence reads: CASRRSGTGGSETQYF. The DNA for the CDR3 is TGTGCCAGCAGACGCTCCGGGACAGGGGGTTCAGAGACCCAGTACTTC.

This clone was observed a single time. The genes are TRBV7-9 and TRBJ2-5, with 14 bases matching TRBD2. Trimming removed 5 bases from V and 3 bases from J; junction bases left unmatched: 5. The germline V gene encodes CDR1 SEHNR and CDR2 FQNEAQ (reference sequence). The CDR3 consists of 16 residues. CDR3 protein: CASSLGLAGDEETQYF. DNA of the CDR3: TGTGCCAGCAGCCTGGGACTAGCGGGGGATGAAGAGACCCAGTACTTC. Full variable domain (missing parts from reference TRBV7-9 and TRBJ2-5): DTGVSQNPRHKITKRGQNVTFRCDPISEHNRLYWYRQTLGQGPEFLTYFQNEAQLEKSRLLSDRFSAERPKGSFSTLEIQRTEQGDSAMYLCASSLGLAGDEETQYFGPGTRLLVL.